The source of this TCR beta chain is a study of blood T cells in healthy people across ages. A remark on this clonotype: Its antigen is still unknown.

Through a sample-barcoded 5' primer and a J-beta primer mix, a second PCR was run for about 6 to 11 cycles. Using its own MiXCR run on the 5' RACE reads, TCRdb lists one record per CDR3 protein. The sample has 500,000 to 550,000 distinct CDR3 sequences; around 24% are singletons. Study outcomes and limitations: Long-lived and aged donors differed, with more naive CD4+ cells and higher diversity in the long-lived.

Trimming left V 6 bases short and J 9 bases short, with 11 bases between. CDR1 is MDHEN and CDR2 is SYDVKM in the germline V gene. This CDR3 region has 11 residues. These data were also filed under a second study, of T cells of mothers and their children.

V is TRBV28 and J is TRBJ2-5, with D maybe TRBD2 (5 bases). The sequence was collected from a boy younger than 18 in good health. The material sequenced was blood. In DNA, the CDR3 is TGTGCCAGCAGCGATGAGGGCGCCCAGTACTTC. Protein product: CASSDEGAQYF.